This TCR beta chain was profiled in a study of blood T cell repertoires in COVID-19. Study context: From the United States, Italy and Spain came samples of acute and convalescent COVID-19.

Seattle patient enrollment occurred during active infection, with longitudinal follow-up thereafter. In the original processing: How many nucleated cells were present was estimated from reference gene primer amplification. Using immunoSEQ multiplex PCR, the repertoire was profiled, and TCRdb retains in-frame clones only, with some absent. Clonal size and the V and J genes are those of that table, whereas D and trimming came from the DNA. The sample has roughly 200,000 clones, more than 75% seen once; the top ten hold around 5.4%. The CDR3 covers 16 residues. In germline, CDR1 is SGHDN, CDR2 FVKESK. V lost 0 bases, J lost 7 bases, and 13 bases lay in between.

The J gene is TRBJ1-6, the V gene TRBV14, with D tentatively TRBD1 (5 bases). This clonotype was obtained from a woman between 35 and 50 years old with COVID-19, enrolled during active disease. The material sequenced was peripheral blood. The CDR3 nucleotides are TGTGCCAGCAGCCAAGAGATGCGACAGAGAAATTCACCCCTCCACTTT. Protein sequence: CASSQEMRQRNSPLHF.